Below are 3 T cell receptor beta chains sequenced from a single sample in a study of cytomegalovirus exposure and HLA in healthy donors. PCR amplification relied on 60 Vbeta primers (plus 13 Jbeta primers). Sequencing was performed with immunoSEQ multiplex PCR; in TCRdb, only in-frame clones are kept and a portion is missing. The table records roughly 130,000 clones, 60% to 80% of them present only once. Input material: PBMCs. These receptors originate from a woman in her sixties in good health and CMV-seropositive.

The CDR3 DNA reads as TGCGCCAGCAGCATGACAGGGGTGGGCACCGGGGAGCTGTTTTTT. This translates into CASSMTGVGTGELFF. V is TRBV5-1 and J is TRBJ2-2; 8 bases fit TRBD1. Germline CDR1 reads SGHRS; CDR2 reads YFSETQ. With 4 bases clipped from V and 4 bases from J, the junction kept 6 bases outside the gene matches. The CDR3 extends over 15 amino acids.

The chain carries TRBV6-1 and TRBJ1-4; TRBD1 aligns across 9 bases. J gave up 3 bases and V 6 bases, and 11 bases lay outside the gene matches. This CDR3 has 17 residues. Germline V CDR1 and CDR2: MNHNS, SASEGT. This CDR3 is CASSEPGQGKANEKLFF. The CDR3 DNA reads as TGTGCCAGCAGCGAACCCGGACAGGGGAAGGCTAATGAAAAACTGTTTTTT.

This clone was seen more than once but under ten times. The chain joins TRBV19 to TRBJ2-2; D may be TRBD1 (5 bases). The CDR3 covers 13 residues. Trimming took 5 bases from V and 5 from J, leaving 9 bases between them. The V gene's germline CDR1 is LNHDA and CDR2 SQIVND (reference sequence). The CDR3 region is CASSFRQTGELFF. In nucleotides, the CDR3 is TGTGCCAGTAGTTTCCGACAGACCGGGGAGCTGTTTTTT.